This T cell receptor beta chain was sequenced for a study of PD-L1 blockade in urothelial cancer. The table came from immunoSEQ multiplex PCR; TCRdb's copy has only in-frame clones and leaves some out. The table includes approximately 90,000 clones, roughly 90% detected once. The CDR3 length is 13 residues. Germline CDR1 reads SGHTA; CDR2 reads FQGTGA. The ends lost 5 bases at V and 5 bases at J; junction bases unmatched: 3. The sample's time point: pretreatment peripheral blood. This specimen was PBMCs, taken around atezolizumab (anti-PD-L1) treatment. The J gene is TRBJ2-7, the V gene TRBV7-3; TRBD2 matches at 10 bases. This receptor was identified in a man aged 55 to 70 with urothelial cancer. The CDR3: CASSNLAGDEQYF. CDR3 sequence (DNA): TGTGCCAGCAGCAATCTAGCGGGGGACGAGCAGTACTTC.